This entry lists 30 T cell receptor beta chains sequenced from one sample in a study of T cells after yellow fever vaccination. MiXCR was run by TCRdb on the 5' RACE reads, yielding one entry per CDR3 protein. The sample has a few hundred thousand distinct CDR3 sequences, 6% to 7.5% seen once. The source was CD4+ T cells sorted from PBMCs, collected 15 days after the yellow fever booster vaccination. These receptors came from a man aged 25-45 years who received the YFV17D yellow fever vaccine.

Points on this clonotype: A read error may produce the germline difference seen at one junction end. The chain links TRBV7-2 to TRBJ2-7, with 14 positions matching TRBD2. This CDR3 has 15 residues. CDR1 is SGHTA, CDR2 FQGNSA, per germline. The CDR3 region is CASSPTSGRDYEQHF. The CDR3 region has the DNA TGTGCCAGCAGCCCGACTAGCGGGAGGGACTACGAGCAGCACTTC.

The chain joins TRBV12-3 or TRBV12-4 to TRBJ2-5; 9 bases are a match to TRBD2. Trimming at V came to 3 bases and at J to 4 bases, leaving 6 bases not matched to a gene. This CDR3 has 15 residues. The CDR3: CASSFRREGVETQYF. As DNA, the CDR3 is TGTGCCAGCAGTTTCCGGCGGGAGGGTGTAGAGACCCAGTACTTC.

This clonotype appeared a few times. The chain's CDR3 is CASKRSGTLNEQYF. CDR3 coding DNA: TGTGCCAGCAAGAGGTCCGGGACCCTCAACGAGCAGTACTTC. The chain combines TRBV2 with TRBJ2-7, with D possibly called TRBD1 or TRBD2 (5 bases each). The CDR3 consists of 14 residues. Germline V gene data show CDR1 as SNHLY and CDR2 as FYNNEI. Trimming removed 7 bases from V and 5 bases from J, with 18 bases in between.

Details on this clonotype: A much larger clone lies one base from this, so it may be a read error. The chain uses TRBV3-1 and TRBJ2-7; D is uncertain. CDR1 and CDR2 (germline): LGHDT, YNNKEL (reference sequence). The CDR3 spans 11 residues. The CDR3 DNA reads as TGTGCCAGCAGCCATACCCACGAGCTGTACTTC. Residues: CASSHTHELYF.

This clonotype was counted at least ten times. The chain carries TRBV18 and TRBJ2-1; D is unclear. Germline CDR1 is KGHSH and CDR2 is LQKENI. V lost 6 bases, J lost 0 bases, and 12 bases lay in between. The CDR3 extends over 15 amino acids. The DNA for the CDR3 is TGTGCCAGCTCTCCGCTATCTGGCTCCTACAATGAGCAGTTCTTC. Protein product: CASSPLSGSYNEQFF.

This clonotype was observed many times. This chain uses TRBV20-1 with TRBJ2-3; a weak D match, TRBD1 (6 bases). Between the trimmed V and J ends, which lost 1 base and 2 bases, there was a span of 10 bases. Germline V gene lookup returns CDR1 DFQATT and CDR2 SNEGSKA (reference sequence). The CDR3 consists of 14 residues. The CDR3 DNA is TGCAGTGCTAGAGGGGGGCGGTTCACAGATACGCAGTATTTT. The encoded protein is CSARGGRFTDTQYF.

This clonotype was counted at least ten times. The chain recombines TRBV4-3 with TRBJ2-4, with D perhaps matching TRBD1 or TRBD2 (6 bases each). The germline V and J ends were trimmed by 5 bases and 1 base, with 12 bases remaining between them. Germline-derived CDR1 and CDR2 are LGHNA and YSLEER. The CDR3 is 15 amino acids. CDR3 in DNA: TGCGCCAGCAGCGTCCCGGGGGCGGCCAAAAACATTCAGTACTTC. This codes for CASSVPGAAKNIQYF.

This clonotype has ten or more counts. The rearrangement uses TRBV4-3 and TRBJ1-1; no clear D. V dropped 0 bases and J dropped 3 bases, with 11 bases sitting between them. The CDR3 covers 15 residues. Germline assignment: CDR1 LGHNA and CDR2 YSLEER. The CDR3 sequence is CASSQDTRWDTEAFF. The CDR3 coding sequence is TGCGCCAGCAGCCAAGATACCCGGTGGGACACTGAAGCTTTCTTT.

The V gene is TRBV5-1, the J gene TRBJ2-5, with TRBD1 as a possible D gene (5 bases). Germline CDR1 and CDR2: SGHRS and YFSETQ. The CDR3 loop spans 14 amino acids. V was shortened by 0 bases and J by 5 bases, with 11 bases between the two germline ends. DNA for the CDR3: TGCGCCAGCAGCTTGGCAGGGAATGAGGAGACCCAGTACTTC. Translation: CASSLAGNEETQYF.

The chain combines TRBV7-9 with TRBJ2-7; D assignment may be TRBD1 or TRBD2 (5 bases each). This CDR3 is built from 15 residues. V lost 9 bases to trimming and J lost 3 bases, with 21 bases between them. Germline V CDR1 and CDR2: SEHNR, FQNEAQ (reference sequence). The CDR3 here is CASGTDRGIGYEQYF. The CDR3 DNA sequence: TGTGCCAGTGGGACCGACCGGGGCATTGGCTACGAGCAGTACTTC.

This clonotype was found many times. The chain is built from TRBV7-2 and TRBJ2-2; tentative D call: TRBD2 (6 bases). V lost 4 bases to trimming and J lost 5 bases, with 8 bases between them. This CDR3 has 13 residues. Germline CDR1 SGHTA, CDR2 FQGNSA. CDR3 sequence (DNA): TGTGCCAGCAGCTGGGGGGTAACCGGGGAGCTGTTTTTT. Translated: CASSWGVTGELFF.

The chain is built from TRBV20-1 and TRBJ1-6, with D maybe TRBD1 (6 bases). This CDR3 spans 13 amino acids. Germline CDR1 and CDR2: DFQATT and SNEGSKA (reference sequence). The CDR3 region is CSLRGQTNSPLHF. The DNA for the CDR3 is TGCAGCCTCCGTGGACAGACTAATTCACCCCTCCACTTT.

This clonotype has a handful of counts. The gene calls are TRBV18 and TRBJ2-1; 8 nucleotides align to TRBD1. CDR1 and CDR2 from the germline V gene are KGHSH and LQKENI. V shed 2 bases and J 7 bases; nucleotides not matched to a gene: 4. This CDR3 spans 14 amino acids. The DNA of the CDR3 is TGTGCCAGCTCACCATGGACAGGGTGGAATGAGCAGTTCTTC. Residues: CASSPWTGWNEQFF.

This clonotype has only a few counts. The chain links TRBV11-2 to TRBJ2-5, with TRBD2 matching over 8 bases. The V and J ends lost 3 bases and 4 bases, in that order; junction bases with no gene match: 4. CDR3 length: 14 amino acids. Germline-derived CDR1 and CDR2 are SGHAT and FQNNGV. CDR3 protein: CASSFGRARETQYF. DNA of the CDR3: TGTGCCAGCAGCTTCGGGAGGGCCCGAGAGACCCAGTACTTC.

This clonotype was seen a handful of times. V gene TRBV15 combines with J gene TRBJ2-7, with a weak D call TRBD1 (6 bases). From germline, CDR1 is LNHNV and CDR2 YYDKDF (reference sequence). Trimming removed 0 bases from V and 7 bases from J, with 10 bases in between. This CDR3 has 13 residues. The CDR3 is CATSRDRGWEQYF. The CDR3 DNA follows: TGTGCCACCAGCAGAGACAGGGGTTGGGAGCAGTACTTC. Based on the CDR3 plus reference TRBV15 and TRBJ2-7, the full variable domain is DAMVIQNPRYQVTQFGKPVTLSCSQTLNHNVMYWYQQKSSQAPKLLFHYYDKDFNNEADTPDNFQSRRPNTSFCFLDIRSPGLGDTAMYLCATSRDRGWEQYFGPGTRLTVT.

This clonotype has a handful of counts. The chain is built from TRBV5-6 and TRBJ1-2; 7 bases align to TRBD1. CDR3 length: 14 residues. J gave up 4 bases and V 4 bases, and 7 bases lay outside the gene matches. Germline lookup yields CDR1 SGHDT and CDR2 YYEEEE. This CDR3 is CASSPDRDLYGYTF. In nucleotides, the CDR3 is TGTGCCAGCAGCCCCGACAGGGACCTCTATGGCTACACCTTC.

The V gene is TRBV18, the J gene TRBJ2-5; 9 bases agree with TRBD1. With V trimmed by 3 bases and J by 2 bases, 10 bases remained unmatched. CDR3 size: 17 residues. Germline CDR1 is KGHSH and CDR2 is LQKENI. The CDR3 DNA is TGTGCCAGCTCACCCCTCTCGGGACAGGGTGCGCAAGAGACCCAGTACTTC. This codes for CASSPLSGQGAQETQYF.

This clonotype was seen only a few times. V is TRBV19 and J is TRBJ2-1; D is tentatively TRBD1 or TRBD2 (7 bases each). This CDR3 region has 16 residues. Germline CDR1 reads LNHDA; CDR2 reads SQIVND (reference sequence). V was clipped by 7 bases and J by 1 base, with 17 bases between them. CDR3 protein: CASKAGGVQSYNEQFF. The CDR3 region has the DNA TGTGCCAGTAAGGCAGGGGGGGTCCAATCCTACAATGAGCAGTTCTTC.

This clonotype has ten or more counts. The chain employs TRBV2 and TRBJ2-3; perhaps TRBD1 as D (6 bases). The CDR3 has 14 amino acids. The V gene's germline CDR1 is SNHLY and CDR2 FYNNEI. The ends were cut back, 7 bases at V and 6 bases at J, with 17 bases in the middle. CDR3 bases: TGTGCCAGCAAGGACAGCCTCTCCACGGATACGCAGTATTTT. It yields the protein CASKDSLSTDTQYF.

The CDR3 here is CSARSLMGQGGYEQYF. The CDR3 nucleotides read TGCAGTGCTAGATCGCTGATGGGGCAGGGGGGTTACGAGCAGTACTTC. The chain couples TRBV20-1 to TRBJ2-7, with a tentative D call TRBD1 (7 bases). V lost 2 bases to trimming and J lost 4 bases, with 21 bases between them. CDR3 length equals 16 residues. Germline CDR1 is DFQATT and CDR2 is SNEGSKA (reference sequence).

In this sample, this clonotype turned up a few times. The rearrangement links TRBV9 to TRBJ2-3; D is ambiguous. The V end lost 4 bases, the J end lost 3 bases, and 9 bases lay between the germline ends. CDR3 length equals 13 residues. The germline V gene has CDR1 SGDLS and CDR2 YYNGEE. The CDR3 nucleotides read TGTGCCAGCAGCCCATGGGAAACAGATACGCAGTATTTT. This gives the protein CASSPWETDTQYF. Drawing the rest from reference TRBV9 and TRBJ2-3, the complete variable domain is DSGVTQTPKHLITATGQRVTLRCSPRSGDLSVYWYQQSLDQGLQFLIQYYNGEERAKGNILERFSAQQFPDLHSELNLSSLELGDSALYFCASSPWETDTQYFGPGTRLTVL.

The rearrangement links TRBV29-1 to TRBJ2-7, with 7 nucleotides matching TRBD1. This CDR3 spans 15 amino acids. Germline assignment: CDR1 SQVTM and CDR2 ANQGSEA. J was trimmed by 2 bases and V by 4 bases; bases with no gene match: 11. The CDR3 here is CSVAGTANSTYEQYF. CDR3 coding DNA: TGCAGCGTTGCCGGGACAGCCAACAGCACCTACGAGCAGTACTTC.

This clonotype was found many times. V is TRBV18 and J is TRBJ2-7, with 11 positions matching TRBD2. Germline V gene lookup returns CDR1 KGHSH and CDR2 LQKENI. The CDR3 consists of 14 residues. The ends lost 3 bases at V and 5 bases at J; junction bases unmatched: 3. DNA for the CDR3: TGTGCCAGCTCACCGGGACTAGCGGCCCACGAGCAGTACTTC. It codes for CASSPGLAAHEQYF.

The gene calls are TRBV20-1 and TRBJ2-6; D is unresolved. The CDR3 is 13 amino acids. The V end was cut by 3 bases, the J end by 5 bases, with 8 bases between. Germline lookup yields CDR1 DFQATT and CDR2 SNEGSKA (reference sequence). In nucleotides, the CDR3 is TGCAGTGCTAGGATACCCTGGGCCAACGTCCTGACTTTC. Its protein product is CSARIPWANVLTF.

Ten or more counts support this clonotype. The chain couples TRBV7-9 to TRBJ1-2, with D perhaps TRBD1 (6 bases). The CDR3 extends over 13 amino acids. Germline values: CDR1 SEHNR, CDR2 FQNEAQ (reference sequence). The V end was cut by 5 bases, the J end by 6 bases, with 13 bases between. The CDR3 reads CASSPRGGDGYTF. Here the CDR3 DNA reads TGTGCCAGCAGCCCTCGAGGGGGTGATGGCTACACCTTC.

This clonotype was observed a handful of times. The chain couples TRBV20-1 to TRBJ2-7, with D possibly being TRBD1 (5 bases). Trimming left V 6 bases short and J 4 bases short, with 13 bases between. CDR3 size: 12 residues. CDR1 and CDR2 from the germline V gene are DFQATT and SNEGSKA (reference sequence). CDR3 bases: TGCAGTGCCAGGGCCCCCCAGTACGAGCAGTACTTC. Its translation: CSARAPQYEQYF.

This clonotype has ten or more counts. This chain links TRBV11-2 with TRBJ2-1, with a weak D call TRBD2 (6 bases). The CDR3 sequence is 13 residues long. Trimming removed 5 bases from V and 6 bases from J, with 11 bases in between. The germline V gene has CDR1 SGHAT and CDR2 FQNNGV. CDR3 sequence reads: CASSPGLSNEQFF. The CDR3 DNA reads TGTGCCAGCAGCCCGGGACTGAGCAATGAGCAGTTCTTC.

Only a few counts were recorded for this clonotype. The CDR3 DNA follows: TGTGCCAGCAGTCCCTCAGGGAGGACGCCCTACAATGAGCAGTTCTTC. Translation gives CASSPSGRTPYNEQFF. The chain couples TRBV12-3 or TRBV12-4 to TRBJ2-1; a weak D match, TRBD2 (6 bases). The germline V and J ends were trimmed by 5 bases and 2 bases, with 16 bases remaining between them. The CDR3 extends over 16 amino acids.

This clonotype appeared many times. J is TRBJ1-5 and V is TRBV10-2, with unresolved D. In germline, CDR1 is WSHSY, CDR2 SAAADI. With 0 bases removed from V and 5 bases from J, the gap between germline ends came to 5 bases. This CDR3 has 13 amino acids. This chain's CDR3 is CASSESSYQPQHF. CDR3 DNA: TGCGCCAGCAGTGAGTCGAGTTATCAGCCCCAGCATTTT.

The sample holds many counts of this clonotype. The genes are TRBV27 and TRBJ1-1, with D perhaps TRBD1 (5 bases). From germline, CDR1 is MNHEY and CDR2 SMNVEV (reference sequence). With 8 bases removed from V and 4 bases from J, the gap between germline ends came to 11 bases. The CDR3 has 12 residues. The CDR3 loop reads CASAKGSTEAFF. Here the CDR3 DNA reads TGTGCCAGCGCTAAGGGGAGCACTGAAGCTTTCTTT.